In its sample, the clone carrying this T cell receptor (beta chain) was seen once. The sample is drawn from a study of CD8 T cells in Susac syndrome. From blood CD8+ and CD4+ T cells, the TCR beta chain was sequenced. Healthy donors, matched for age and sex, constituted the control group. The CDR3 runs 18 residues. With 4 bases removed from V and 4 bases from J, the gap between germline ends came to 23 bases. CDR1 and CDR2 (germline): SGHVS, FNYEAQ. Reverse transcription of roughly 0.5 to 1 ug RNA used random hexamers. immunoSEQ multiplex PCR amplified TCR beta CDR3 across 54 Vbeta, 13 Jbeta. TCRdb reprocessed the immunoSEQ multiplex PCR reads via MiXCR and lists one record per CDR3 protein. The table records over 15,000 distinct CDR3 sequences, roughly 95% of them present only once.

This TCR was sampled from a human donor in good health. Sequenced sample: CD8+ T cells from PBMCs. The chain carries TRBV7-6 and TRBJ1-5; D may be TRBD1 (6 bases). The CDR3 region is CASSSHPLVGGINQPQHF. In DNA, the CDR3 is TGTGCCAGCAGCTCACACCCTTTGGTCGGGGGCATAAATCAGCCCCAGCATTTT.